The clone carrying this TCR beta chain was picked up many times. What it binds is unknown. The germline V gene has CDR1 MNHEY and CDR2 SVGEGT. V lost 6 bases, J lost 9 bases, and 15 bases lay in between. The length of the CDR3 is 13 residues. Researchers made TCR cDNA using 5'RACE template switching, and this step added a universal primer site and UMIs. TCRdb itself ran the 5' RACE reads through MiXCR, one entry per CDR3 protein. The table lists over 110,000 distinct CDR3 sequences, about 8% of them singletons. The data derive from a study of T cells after yellow fever vaccination. Regarding the study as a whole: Shared CD4/CD8 clonotypes were a small share, likely from convergent recombination.

The chain uses TRBV6-2 or TRBV6-3 and TRBJ2-1, with a possible D match to TRBD2 (5 bases). This specimen consisted of CD4+ T cells sorted from PBMCs, obtained 5 days after the yellow fever booster vaccination. The receptor comes from a man aged 25 to 45 who received the YFV17D yellow fever vaccine. CDR3 in amino acids: CASSTSSLVEQFF. CDR3 DNA: TGTGCCAGCAGCACTTCTAGCTTAGTTGAGCAGTTCTTC.